These 29 T cell receptor beta chains came from one sample sequenced in a study of OX40 agonist ivuxolimab in advanced cancers. Using immunoSEQ multiplex PCR, the repertoire was profiled, and TCRdb retains in-frame clones only, with some absent. The repertoire holds tens of thousands of clones, with about nine tenths as singletons. Sequences were derived from CD4+ or CD8+ T cells sorted from blood, sampled in a trial of the OX40 agonist ivuxolimab. The receptors derive from an adult with an advanced solid tumor such as melanoma, head and neck, liver or kidney cancer.

The chain combines TRBV19 with TRBJ2-4; the match to TRBD2 covers 8 bases. The CDR3 has 19 residues. Trimming took 5 bases from V and 0 from J; bases not matched to a gene: 15. In germline, CDR1 is LNHDA, CDR2 SQIVND (reference sequence). In DNA, the CDR3 is TGTGCCAGTAGTGCAACCCCTACGAAGCGGGGGATAGCCAAAAACATTCAGTACTTC. This gives the protein CASSATPTKRGIAKNIQYF.

This clone showed up just once. This chain connects TRBV4-3 to TRBJ1-5; no firm D call. The CDR3 is 16 amino acids. Germline loops: CDR1 LGHNA, CDR2 YSLEER. Between the trimmed V and J ends, which lost 0 bases and 3 bases, there was a span of 12 bases. The CDR3, as DNA: TGCGCCAGCAGCCAAGATGTTCGAGGAATCAATCAGCCCCAGCATTTT. Its protein is CASSQDVRGINQPQHF.

The chain employs TRBV30 and TRBJ1-1; no reliable D call. Germline V gene data show CDR1 as GTSNPN and CDR2 as SVGIG (reference sequence). The V and J ends lost 0 bases and 4 bases respectively, with 6 bases between them. The CDR3 is 12 residues long. The DNA for the CDR3 is TGTGCCTGGAGTGTGGTAGGCACTGAAGCTTTCTTT. This encodes CAWSVVGTEAFF.

The genes are TRBV7-8 and TRBJ1-1, with TRBD1 as a possible D gene (5 bases). V dropped 6 bases and J dropped 5 bases, with 7 bases sitting between them. The CDR3 runs 11 residues. Per the germline V gene, CDR1 is SGHVS and CDR2 is FQNEAQ. CDR3 in amino acids: CASSRGTEAFF. The CDR3 DNA sequence: TGTGCCAGCAGTCGGGGGACTGAAGCTTTCTTT.

The table lists this clone with a count of one. Within the sample, other DNA sequences also encode this same CDR3. The gene calls are TRBV19 and TRBJ1-5, with a weak D call TRBD1 (6 bases). Trimming shortened V by 3 bases and J by 5 bases, and 11 bases separated the two germline ends. CDR3 length: 14 residues. Germline V gene sequence: CDR1 LNHDA, CDR2 SQIVND (reference sequence). CDR3 protein: CASSIRDTDQPQHF. DNA of the CDR3: TGTGCCAGTAGTATCCGGGACACTGATCAGCCCCAGCATTTT.

The V call is TRBV19, the J call TRBJ2-1, with a possible D match to TRBD2 (6 bases). This CDR3 region has 14 residues. V lost 3 bases and J lost 3, with 9 bases in between. Germline CDR1 is LNHDA and CDR2 is SQIVND (reference sequence). This chain's CDR3 is CASSIRDFYNEQFF. The CDR3 nucleotides are TGTGCCAGTAGTATTCGGGACTTCTACAATGAGCAGTTCTTC.

The rearrangement links TRBV28 to TRBJ2-7; no clear D. CDR1 is MDHEN and CDR2 is SYDVKM in the germline V gene. Trimming pared 3 bases from V and 3 bases from J, leaving 12 bases between. This CDR3 is built from 14 residues. CDR3 coding DNA: TGTGCCAGCAGTTTTAGGTTAGGAAACTACGAGCAGTACTTC. Amino acids: CASSFRLGNYEQYF.

Comment on this clone: At one of its ends the junction is not consistent with the germline gene, which may arise from a read error. This chain joins TRBV7-7 and TRBJ2-2, with a possible D match to TRBD2 (5 bases). The germline CDR1 and CDR2 sequences are SSHAT and FNYEAQ (reference sequence). The CDR3 spans 13 residues. This chain's CDR3 is CASSPGLARELFF. CDR3 in DNA: TGTGCTAGCAGCCCCGGACTCGCTCGTGAGCTGTTTTTT.

The chain carries TRBV27 and TRBJ2-3; 10 bases fit TRBD2. CDR1 and CDR2 from the germline V gene are MNHEY and SMNVEV (reference sequence). The CDR3 loop spans 12 amino acids. The ends lost 5 bases at V and 13 bases at J; junction bases unmatched: 6. CDR3 protein: CASSPSGLAKYF. Here the CDR3 DNA reads TGTGCCAGCAGTCCATCGGGACTAGCGAAGTATTTT.

The chain combines TRBV28 with TRBJ2-7, with D possibly TRBD1 on 5 matching bases. Between the trimmed V and J ends, which lost 6 bases and 0 bases, there was a span of 12 bases. Germline values: CDR1 MDHEN, CDR2 SYDVKM. This CDR3 comprises 14 residues. This chain's CDR3 is CASRVPDSSYEQYF. The CDR3 coding sequence is TGTGCCAGCAGAGTACCCGACAGCTCCTACGAGCAGTACTTC.

The chain joins TRBV11-1 to TRBJ2-5, with D possibly being TRBD2 (5 bases). Trimming stripped 4 bases from V and 1 base from J, with 10 bases between. This CDR3 spans 14 amino acids. Per the germline V gene, CDR1 is SGHAT and CDR2 is FQDESV (reference sequence). DNA for the CDR3: TGTGCCAGCAGCTCGGGGTCTACCCAAGAGACCCAGTACTTC. This encodes CASSSGSTQETQYF.

This sequence joins TRBV4-3 and TRBJ1-6; possibly TRBD1 for D (5 bases). The germline V and J ends were trimmed by 3 bases and 5 bases, with 11 bases remaining between them. Germline V gene data show CDR1 as LGHNA and CDR2 as YSLEER. The CDR3 length is 15 residues. The CDR3 is CASSQTVSDNSPLHF. CDR3 DNA sequence: TGCGCCAGCAGCCAGACAGTTTCGGATAATTCACCCCTCCACTTT.

The chain couples TRBV27 to TRBJ1-2; TRBD1 might be the D (6 bases). Germline V gene sequence: CDR1 MNHEY, CDR2 SMNVEV (reference sequence). The CDR3 extends over 17 amino acids. V lost 8 bases and J lost 2, with 24 bases in between. The CDR3 nucleotides are TGTGCCAGCCTCGGGTGGATAGACAGGCCGGCGAACTATGGCTACACCTTC. The encoded protein is CASLGWIDRPANYGYTF.

V is TRBV7-2 and J is TRBJ1-2; 7 nucleotides agree with TRBD1. The V gene end was trimmed by 5 bases and the J gene end by 1 base; junction bases not matched to a gene: 10. There are 16 residues in the CDR3. CDR1 and CDR2 from the germline V gene are SGHTA and FQGNSA. DNA for the CDR3: TGTGCCAGCAGCCAAAGACAGGGTCTGCTTAACTATGGCTACACCTTC. This encodes CASSQRQGLLNYGYTF. Full variable domain (rest looked up from reference TRBV7-2 and TRBJ1-2): GAGVSQSPSNKVTEKGKDVELRCDPISGHTALYWYRQSLGQGLEFLIYFQGNSAPDKSGLPSDRFSAERTGGSVSTLTIQRTQQEDSAVYLCASSQRQGLLNYGYTFGSGTRLTVV.

The rearrangement links TRBV19 to TRBJ2-1; D tentatively fits TRBD1 or TRBD2 (5 bases each). CDR1 is LNHDA, CDR2 SQIVND, per germline (reference sequence). Trimming cost V 2 bases and J 6 bases, with 14 bases left between them. The CDR3 covers 15 residues. The DNA of the CDR3 is TGTGCCAGTAGTATAATCATAGCTGGGGGCAATGAGCAGTTCTTC. Its protein product is CASSIIIAGGNEQFF.

This chain joins TRBV27 and TRBJ1-5, with a weak D call TRBD1 (5 bases). V lost 4 bases and J lost 0, with 10 bases in between. The V gene's germline CDR1 is MNHEY and CDR2 SMNVEV (reference sequence). The CDR3 extends over 15 amino acids. This chain's CDR3 is CASSSPDTSNQPQHF. CDR3 in DNA: TGTGCCAGCAGTTCGCCGGACACTAGCAATCAGCCCCAGCATTTT.

The chain carries TRBV11-3 and TRBJ2-1; 14 bases match TRBD2. V trimming: 4 bases; J trimming: 9 bases; junction bases outside the gene matches: 11. This CDR3 region has 17 residues. Looked up from germline, CDR1 is SGHNT and CDR2 is YENEEA. The CDR3 loop is CASSSTGLAGGAGEQFF. The CDR3 bases are TGTGCCAGCAGCTCTACTGGACTAGCGGGAGGAGCGGGTGAGCAGTTCTTC.

The J gene is TRBJ2-2, the V gene TRBV7-6; weak D call: TRBD1 (5 bases). CDR3 length: 13 residues. Trimming shortened V by 5 bases and J by 2 bases, and 6 bases separated the two germline ends. The germline CDR1 and CDR2 sequences are SGHVS and FNYEAQ. The CDR3 DNA sequence: TGTGCCAGCAGCGGGGCAAACACCGGGGAGCTGTTTTTT. Its translation: CASSGANTGELFF.

The V gene is TRBV25-1, the J gene TRBJ1-4; D is uncertain. From germline, CDR1 is MGHDK and CDR2 SYGVNS. V was cut by 3 bases and J by 0 bases, with 11 bases left in between. The CDR3 contains 16 residues. DNA of the CDR3: TGTGCCAGCAGTGATGCTTTGGAGGCAACTAATGAAAAACTGTTTTTT. It encodes CASSDALEATNEKLFF.

The chain uses TRBV7-9 and TRBJ2-1, with a weak D call TRBD2 (5 bases). V was cut by 2 bases and J by 4 bases, with 9 bases left in between. Per germline, CDR1 SEHNR and CDR2 FQNEAQ (reference sequence). The CDR3 spans 14 residues. CDR3 in amino acids: CASSLFTGYNEQFF. The CDR3 DNA sequence: TGTGCCAGCAGCTTATTCACGGGGTACAATGAGCAGTTCTTC.

This clone was seen a single time. The V call is TRBV11-2, the J call TRBJ1-2; 8 bases line up with TRBD1. V lost 5 bases, J lost 5 bases, and 7 bases stayed unmatched. This CDR3 contains 14 residues. Germline V gene data show CDR1 as SGHAT and CDR2 as FQNNGV. CDR3 residues: CASSIAGTGYGYTF. The CDR3 DNA follows: TGTGCCAGCAGCATCGCCGGGACAGGTTATGGCTACACCTTC.

The chain recombines TRBV6-5 with TRBJ2-3; 9 positions agree with TRBD1. Germline loops: CDR1 MNHEY, CDR2 SVGAGI. The CDR3 sequence is 15 residues long. V was pared by 0 bases and J by 7 bases, with 5 bases of the junction left unmatched. CDR3 DNA sequence: TGTGCCAGCAGTTACTCAGGGACAGGGAGGTATACGCAGTATTTT. The encoded protein is CASSYSGTGRYTQYF.

J is TRBJ2-3 and V is TRBV2; D call uncertain. Per the germline V gene, CDR1 is SNHLY and CDR2 is FYNNEI. V was clipped by 6 bases and J by 0 bases, with 10 bases between them. The CDR3 has 14 residues. CDR3 region: CASRWTASTDTQYF. For the CDR3, the DNA is TGTGCCAGCAGGTGGACCGCTAGCACAGATACGCAGTATTTT.

This rearrangement joins TRBV18 to TRBJ2-5; unclear D gene. Germline V gene data show CDR1 as KGHSH and CDR2 as LQKENI. CDR3 length: 13 amino acids. The germline V and J ends were trimmed by 2 bases and 5 bases, with 9 bases remaining between them. Here the CDR3 reads CASSPSLVETQYF. CDR3 nucleotide sequence: TGTGCCAGCTCACCATCTTTAGTGGAGACCCAGTACTTC.

This chain uses TRBV27 with TRBJ1-1; D not certain. Trimming removed 3 bases from V and 4 bases from J, with 9 bases in between. This CDR3 has 13 residues. CDR1 is MNHEY and CDR2 is SMNVEV in the germline V gene (reference sequence). The CDR3 loop reads CASSFAPGTEAFF. The CDR3 DNA is TGTGCCAGCAGTTTTGCCCCAGGCACTGAAGCTTTCTTT.

J is TRBJ1-1 and V is TRBV5-5, with D tentatively TRBD1 (5 bases). The CDR3 spans 14 residues. Germline loops: CDR1 SGHKS, CDR2 YYEKEE (reference sequence). Between the trimmed V and J ends, which lost 5 bases and 8 bases, there was a span of 19 bases. CDR3 in amino acids: CASRPPMGVGEAFF. The CDR3 DNA sequence: TGTGCCAGCAGACCCCCGATGGGGGTTGGCGAAGCTTTCTTT.

This chain joins TRBV6-5 and TRBJ1-5; no clear D gene. The CDR3 loop spans 13 amino acids. Deletions cut 6 bases from V and 4 bases from J, with 10 bases between. Germline V gene lookup returns CDR1 MNHEY and CDR2 SVGAGI. The CDR3, as DNA: TGTGCCAGCAGCCCCGTCTTGAATCAGCCCCAGCATTTT. It codes for CASSPVLNQPQHF.

This rearrangement joins TRBV23-1 to TRBJ1-5; D gene uncertain. TRBV23-1 is designated an ORF whose function remains uncertain. The CDR3 totals 14 residues. The V and J ends lost 0 bases and 4 bases respectively, with 7 bases between them. CDR3: CASSQSCENQPQHF. For the CDR3, the DNA is TGCGCCAGCAGTCAATCTTGCGAGAATCAGCCCCAGCATTTT.

The chain uses TRBV6-5 and TRBJ2-1; 11 nucleotides match TRBD2. There are 14 residues in the CDR3. Germline trimming cut 8 bases from V and 6 bases from J; bases unmatched to any gene: 6. Germline-derived CDR1 and CDR2 are MNHEY and SVGAGI. In DNA, the CDR3 is TGTGCCAGCTCAATAGCGGGGGGGCCCAATGAGCAGTTCTTC. Translation: CASSIAGGPNEQFF.